The 29 T cell receptor beta chains given below trace back to one sample, sequenced in a study of blood T cell repertoires in COVID-19. Produced via immunoSEQ multiplex PCR; TCRdb's table is partial and in-frame only. The sample lists about 98,000 clones, roughly 85% occurring once. Specimen: peripheral blood. All receptors come from a man aged 45 to 65 with active COVID-19.

The chain joins TRBV10-3 to TRBJ1-5, with TRBD1 matching over 10 bases. The CDR3 runs 14 residues. Trimming removed 10 bases from V and 7 bases from J; junction bases left unmatched: 10. Looked up from germline, CDR1 is ENHRY and CDR2 is SYGVKD. The CDR3 loop reads CATEGDRGGQPQHF. As DNA, the CDR3 is TGTGCCACAGAGGGGGACAGGGGTGGACAGCCCCAGCATTTT.

The chain uses TRBV5-1 and TRBJ2-1; 9 bases line up with TRBD2. Germline CDR1 reads SGHRS; CDR2 reads YFSETQ. The V gene end was trimmed by 7 bases and the J gene end by 1 base; junction bases not matched to a gene: 6. This CDR3 contains 15 residues. CDR3 DNA sequence: TGCGCCAGCGCCGGGACTAGCAGGTCCTACAATGAGCAGTTCTTC. This encodes CASAGTSRSYNEQFF.

The chain employs TRBV5-8 and TRBJ2-7; a weak D match, TRBD1 (6 bases). This CDR3 is built from 16 residues. Germline CDR1 is SGHTS and CDR2 is YDEGEE. V was pared by 3 bases and J by 3 bases, with 19 bases between. The CDR3 loop reads CASSWEQQGLGYEQYF. The CDR3 DNA sequence: TGTGCCAGCAGCTGGGAACAACAGGGTCTAGGCTACGAGCAGTACTTC. The full variable domain, with the rest looked up from reference TRBV5-8 and TRBJ2-7, is EAGVTQSPTHLIKTRGQQATLRCSPISGHTSVYWYQQALGLGLQFLLWYDEGEERNRGNFPPRFSGRQFPNYSSELNVNALELEDSALYLCASSWEQQGLGYEQYFGPGTRLTVT.

V usage is TRBV5-4 and J usage is TRBJ2-3; 11 positions match TRBD2. Germline values: CDR1 SGHNT, CDR2 YYREEE (reference sequence). The CDR3 contains 16 residues. V was pared by 3 bases and J by 2 bases, with 5 bases of the junction left unmatched. The DNA for the CDR3 is TGTGCCAGCAGCTCCCTACTAGCGGGGGTCACAGATACGCAGTATTTT. Protein: CASSSLLAGVTDTQYF.

The chain recombines TRBV10-3 with TRBJ1-2; D is uncertain. Trimming took 3 bases from V and 1 from J, leaving 9 bases between them. The CDR3 contains 14 residues. Germline V lookup: CDR1 ENHRY, CDR2 SYGVKD. The CDR3 sequence: CAISDFSFNYGYTF. The CDR3 bases are TGTGCCATCAGTGATTTCTCGTTTAACTATGGCTACACCTTC.

The V and J genes are TRBV6-1 and TRBJ1-4, with 9 bases matching TRBD1. Trimming removed 4 bases from V and 0 bases from J; junction bases left unmatched: 9. This CDR3 has 18 amino acids. In germline, CDR1 is MNHNS, CDR2 SASEGT. CDR3 sequence (DNA): TGTGCCAGCAGTGTACCGGGACAGGGTAGGGCAACTAATGAAAAACTGTTTTTT. Residues: CASSVPGQGRATNEKLFF.

The CDR3 DNA reads as TGTGCCAGCAGCTTAGAGGGACAGGTCGGCTACACCTTC. Amino acids: CASSLEGQVGYTF. V and J are TRBV7-2 and TRBJ1-2, with TRBD1 identical over 8 bases. The germline gives CDR1 SGHTA, CDR2 FQGNSA. The ends lost 1 base at V and 8 bases at J; junction bases unmatched: 3. This CDR3 contains 13 residues.

The chain is built from TRBV3-1 (or the pseudogene TRBV3-2) and TRBJ2-5, with 8 bases matching TRBD1. The CDR3 is 16 amino acids. Losses at the gene ends were 4 bases for V and 5 bases for J; bases not matched to a gene: 12. CDR1 is LGHDT, CDR2 YNNKEL, per germline (reference sequence). As DNA, the CDR3 is TGTGCCAGCAGCCCCCAAGGGACAGGCCTTTGGGAGACCCAGTACTTC. Its translation: CASSPQGTGLWETQYF.

This chain connects TRBV7-2 to TRBJ2-2; the D gene is possibly TRBD2 (6 bases). CDR3 length equals 15 residues. Germline CDR1 is SGHTA and CDR2 is FQGNSA. V was cut by 5 bases and J by 4 bases, with 14 bases left in between. The CDR3 region is CASSRDSKVTGELFF. CDR3 nucleotide sequence: TGTGCCAGCAGCAGGGACTCAAAGGTCACCGGGGAGCTGTTTTTT.

The count of this clone is one. V and J are TRBV12-5 and TRBJ2-7; D possibly corresponds to TRBD1 (6 bases). V lost 4 bases and J lost 5, with 6 bases in between. Germline V lookup: CDR1 LGHNT, CDR2 FRNRAP. The CDR3 loop spans 11 amino acids. As DNA, the CDR3 is TGTGCTAGTGGTTACAGGGACGAGCAGTACTTC. This gives the protein CASGYRDEQYF.

V usage is TRBV11-2 and J usage is TRBJ2-7; tentative D call: TRBD1 (6 bases). From germline, CDR1 is SGHAT and CDR2 FQNNGV. V was pared by 5 bases and J by 5 bases, with 19 bases between. There are 15 residues in the CDR3. CDR3 DNA: TGTGCCAGCAGCCCAAAGGGGGTGTGGTTGGACGAGCAGTACTTC. Translated, it gives CASSPKGVWLDEQYF.

V usage is TRBV11-3 and J usage is TRBJ2-3; the match to TRBD1 covers 9 bases. Losses at the gene ends were 5 bases for V and 5 bases for J; bases not matched to a gene: 8. This CDR3 is 15 amino acids long. Germline V gene data show CDR1 as SGHNT and CDR2 as YENEEA. The CDR3 sequence: CASSRGTGSQDTQYF. The CDR3 nucleotides read TGTGCCAGCAGCCGGGGGACAGGGAGTCAAGATACGCAGTATTTT.

The chain combines TRBV5-6 with TRBJ1-6; D is ambiguous. Looked up from germline, CDR1 is SGHDT and CDR2 is YYEEEE. Trimming cost V 3 bases and J 0 bases, with 10 bases left between them. This CDR3 has 16 amino acids. CDR3 residues: CASSWTGVSYNSPLHF. In nucleotides, the CDR3 is TGTGCCAGCAGCTGGACTGGGGTCTCCTATAATTCACCCCTCCACTTT.

The chain joins TRBV27 to TRBJ1-5, with 11 bases lining up with TRBD1. This CDR3 region has 14 residues. Germline lookup yields CDR1 MNHEY and CDR2 SMNVEV (reference sequence). J was trimmed by 9 bases and V by 5 bases; bases with no gene match: 6. The CDR3 DNA follows: TGTGCCAGCAGTCGGACAGGGGGCGCAGGGCCCCAGCATTTT. Amino acids: CASSRTGGAGPQHF.

This clone occurred a few times. The chain recombines TRBV5-1 with TRBJ1-2; 8 bases agree with TRBD1. Germline-derived CDR1 and CDR2 are SGHRS and YFSETQ. The trim removed 5 bases at V and 7 bases at J, leaving 10 bases unmatched. There are 14 residues in the CDR3. CDR3 amino acids: CASSLRQGITGYTF. In DNA form, the CDR3 reads TGCGCCAGCAGTTTAAGACAGGGGATTACTGGCTACACCTTC.

A word on this clone: The junction departs from germline at one end; a sequencing error may be responsible. V usage is TRBV10-3 and J usage is TRBJ2-3; D is perhaps TRBD2 (5 bases). Germline V CDR1 and CDR2: ENHRY, SYGVKD. This CDR3 contains 16 residues. CDR3 DNA: TGTGCCATCAGTAAGTCCCCCCCCGGGGGCACAGATACGCAGTATTTT. Protein product: CAISKSPPGGTDTQYF.

The CDR3 here is CASSEGRDRAYGYTF. The CDR3 nucleotides read TGTGCCAGCAGTGAAGGAAGGGACAGGGCCTATGGCTACACCTTC. This chain connects TRBV6-1 to TRBJ1-2; 9 bases match TRBD1. CDR3 length: 15 residues. After removal of 1 base from V and 4 bases from J, the junction contained 4 bases not matched to a gene. In germline, CDR1 is MNHNS, CDR2 SASEGT.

The V call is TRBV30, the J call TRBJ2-5; perhaps TRBD2 as D (6 bases). Between the trimmed V and J ends, which lost 0 bases and 5 bases, there was a span of 13 bases. The CDR3 is made up of 14 amino acids. Germline CDR1 reads GTSNPN; CDR2 reads SVGIG (reference sequence). In DNA, the CDR3 is TGTGCCTGGAGTGTACGGGCGGGGAGCGAGACCCAGTACTTC. Its translation is CAWSVRAGSETQYF.

This clone was detected a few times. V usage is TRBV29-1 and J usage is TRBJ2-7; TRBD1 aligns across 9 bases. CDR1 SQVTM and CDR2 ANQGSEA come from the germline V gene. The CDR3 contains 14 residues. Trimming cost V 7 bases and J 3 bases; bases outside gene matches: 10. The CDR3 protein is CSASAGQGGYEQYF. In DNA, the CDR3 is TGCAGCGCCTCTGCGGGACAGGGAGGCTACGAGCAGTACTTC.

This chain links TRBV11-3 with TRBJ2-1; TRBD1 aligns across 9 bases. The J segment lost 9 bases and the V segment lost 5 bases, leaving 8 bases of the junction unmatched. The germline gives CDR1 SGHNT, CDR2 YENEEA. The CDR3 has 14 amino acids. CDR3 DNA sequence: TGTGCCAGCAGCATGGGACAGGGCAAATCTGAGCAGTTCTTC. This sequence encodes CASSMGQGKSEQFF.

The J gene is TRBJ1-6, the V gene TRBV5-1; 9 bases fit TRBD1. CDR3 size: 17 residues. Trimming at V came to 4 bases and at J to 0 bases, leaving 5 bases not matched to a gene. Germline V gives CDR1 SGHRS, CDR2 YFSETQ. The CDR3, as DNA: TGCGCCAGCAGCCCGGACAGGGGATACTCCTATAATTCACCCCTCCACTTT. This codes for CASSPDRGYSYNSPLHF.

The chain recombines TRBV19 with TRBJ1-6; possibly TRBD1 for D (5 bases). Germline V gene sequence: CDR1 LNHDA, CDR2 SQIVND (reference sequence). Deletions cut 0 bases from V and 8 bases from J, with 8 bases between. The CDR3 loop spans 14 amino acids. The CDR3 loop is CASSIDREDSPLHF. Written as DNA, the CDR3 is TGTGCCAGTAGTATAGACAGGGAAGATTCACCCCTCCACTTT.

This chain uses TRBV5-6 with TRBJ2-7; unclear D gene. V was shortened by 6 bases and J by 4 bases, with 23 bases between the two germline ends. CDR1 and CDR2 from the germline V gene are SGHDT and YYEEEE. The CDR3 covers 16 residues. CDR3 DNA sequence: TGTGCCAGCACTTTGGGCCCGCAAAAGGCCGGATACGAGCAGTACTTC. It codes for CASTLGPQKAGYEQYF.

This clone has just one count. CDR3 DNA: TGTGCCAGCAGTTACGGAGGAGGGATCGGTGAAAAACTGTTTTTT. Translated: CASSYGGGIGEKLFF. The V gene is TRBV6-5, the J gene TRBJ1-4; D unresolved. V was clipped by 2 bases and J by 7 bases, with 14 bases between them. Germline values: CDR1 MNHEY, CDR2 SVGAGI. The CDR3 has 15 amino acids.

The chain combines TRBV3-1 (or the pseudogene TRBV3-2) with TRBJ2-7; D call uncertain. The CDR3 spans 13 residues. Germline V lookup: CDR1 LGHDT, CDR2 YNNKEL (reference sequence). V was cut by 0 bases and J by 6 bases, with 9 bases left in between. CDR3 sequence reads: CASSQDRPGEQYF. The CDR3 nucleotides are TGTGCCAGCAGCCAAGACCGACCGGGCGAGCAGTACTTC.

This clone was seen a handful of times. The gene calls are TRBV25-1 and TRBJ1-5; D is undetermined. Between the trimmed V and J ends, which lost 0 bases and 6 bases, there was a span of 9 bases. The CDR3 is 14 residues long. Per germline, CDR1 MGHDK and CDR2 SYGVNS. The CDR3 DNA is TGTGCCAGCAGTGAATATGGGCTTGGTCAGCCCCAGCATTTT. This codes for CASSEYGLGQPQHF.

The chain recombines TRBV7-2 with TRBJ2-3; tentative D call: TRBD2 (6 bases). V was cut by 3 bases and J by 2 bases, with 12 bases left in between. The CDR3 extends over 15 amino acids. In germline, CDR1 is SGHTA, CDR2 FQGNSA. The CDR3 region is CASSFARRATDTQYF. The CDR3 coding sequence is TGTGCCAGCAGCTTTGCTAGGAGGGCCACAGATACGCAGTATTTT. The full variable domain, rest sourced from reference TRBV7-2 and TRBJ2-3, is GAGVSQSPSNKVTEKGKDVELRCDPISGHTALYWYRQSLGQGLEFLIYFQGNSAPDKSGLPSDRFSAERTGGSVSTLTIQRTQQEDSAVYLCASSFARRATDTQYFGPGTRLTVL.

The rearrangement joins TRBV19 to TRBJ1-3; the D is unclear. V lost 3 bases and J lost 9, with 21 bases in between. The CDR3 is 16 amino acids. The germline V gene has CDR1 LNHDA and CDR2 SQIVND (reference sequence). This CDR3 is CASSIRPFPGYGTIYF. The CDR3, as DNA: TGTGCCAGTAGTATTCGGCCTTTCCCGGGATACGGCACCATATATTTT.

The chain couples TRBV4-1 to TRBJ1-6, with a tentative D call TRBD1 (6 bases). CDR1 is MGHRA, CDR2 YSYEKL, per germline. The length of the CDR3 is 14 residues. The germline V and J ends were trimmed by 1 base and 10 bases, with 11 bases remaining between them. The CDR3 nucleotides are TGCGCCAGCAGCCAAGGGACAGAAAGGTCACCCCTCCACTTT. It is translated as CASSQGTERSPLHF.